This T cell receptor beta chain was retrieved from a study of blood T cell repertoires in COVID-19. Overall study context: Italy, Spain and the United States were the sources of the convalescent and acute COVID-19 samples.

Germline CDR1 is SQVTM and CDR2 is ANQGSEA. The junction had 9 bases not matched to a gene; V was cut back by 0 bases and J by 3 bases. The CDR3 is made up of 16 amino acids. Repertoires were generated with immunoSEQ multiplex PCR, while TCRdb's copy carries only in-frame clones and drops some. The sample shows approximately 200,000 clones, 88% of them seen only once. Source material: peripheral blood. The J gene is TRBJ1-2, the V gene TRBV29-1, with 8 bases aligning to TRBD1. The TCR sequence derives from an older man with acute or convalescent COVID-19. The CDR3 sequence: CSVEEGQGPGDYGYTF. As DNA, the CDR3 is TGCAGCGTTGAAGAAGGACAGGGCCCAGGGGACTATGGCTACACCTTC.